The rows below give T cell receptor beta chains drawn from one sample of a study of blood T cell repertoires in COVID-19. TCRdb's table, derived via immunoSEQ multiplex PCR, lists solely in-frame clones and lacks some. The data hold some 29,000 clones, with roughly 87% observed a single time. Sequencing was done on a sample of peripheral blood. Every receptor here comes from a man between 65 and 85 years old with active or convalescent COVID-19. Both conserved end residues are part of each CDR3.

J: TRBJ2-7; V: TRBV7-2; CDR3: CASSLGGTYLDEQYF
J: TRBJ1-2; V: TRBV19; CDR3: CASSIVQGHYGYTF
J: TRBJ1-6; V: TRBV23-1; CDR3: CASSQSSSNSPLHF
J: TRBJ2-1; V: TRBV5-5; CDR3: CASSSSLGGKQFF
J: TRBJ2-2; V: TRBV19; CDR3: CASRQDRNTGELFF
J: TRBJ1-2; V: TRBV28; CDR3: CASSLGLPGYTF
J: TRBJ2-1; V: TRBV29-1; CDR3: CSVVRDRGYNEQFF
J: TRBJ1-4; V: TRBV2; CDR3: CASRRQGAEKLFF
J: TRBJ1-1; V: TRBV5-4; CDR3: CASRPDRGRTEAFF
J: TRBJ1-6; V: TRBV5-1; CDR3: CASSRGGINSPLHF
J: TRBJ1-5; V: TRBV2; CDR3: CASSRTSVSNQPQHF
J: TRBJ2-3; V: TRBV29-1; CDR3: CSVEGTNTSTDTQYF
J: TRBJ2-7; V: TRBV5-6; CDR3: CASSPVGVRGFHEQYF
J: TRBJ2-5; V: TRBV4-1; CDR3: CASSQDAGGRGETQYF
J: TRBJ2-1; V: TRBV5-1; CDR3: CASSTTFRKRDEQFF
J: TRBJ1-4; V: TRBV5-1; CDR3: CASSITGVTNEKLFF
J: TRBJ1-4; V: TRBV5-4; CDR3: CASSLGQGNEKLFF
J: TRBJ2-7; V: TRBV4-3; CDR3: CASSRLQGAGYEQYF
J: TRBJ1-2; V: TRBV6-5; CDR3: CASSYSRTAYGYTF
J: TRBJ2-7; V: TRBV5-1; CDR3: CASSQDPSRPYEQYF
J: TRBJ1-2; V: TRBV5-6; CDR3: CASSSSAFGYTF
J: TRBJ1-1; V: TRBV7-9; CDR3: CASSSFGGQGHTTTEAFF
J: TRBJ1-1; V: TRBV5-1; CDR3: CASSLNARTGGTEAFF
J: TRBJ1-3; V: TRBV30; CDR3: CAWSARGVAGNTIYF
J: TRBJ1-6; V: TRBV5-6; CDR3: CASRTGRVDSPLHF
J: TRBJ2-2; V: TRBV19; CDR3: CASRGTGNTGELFF
J: TRBJ1-2; V: TRBV10-3; CDR3: CAISTDRGHNYGYTF
J: TRBJ1-1; V: TRBV5-1; CDR3: CASSPQGGLAEAFF
J: TRBJ2-7; V: TRBV6-5; CDR3: CASSYSRQGKSYEQYF
J: TRBJ1-2; V: TRBV6-5; CDR3: CASSSKTGNYGYTF
J: TRBJ1-5; V: TRBV28; CDR3: CASGYRGFEVGNQPQHF
J: TRBJ1-3; V: TRBV5-5; CDR3: CASSLAGPPGDTIYF
J: TRBJ1-1; V: TRBV18; CDR3: CASSPRGNTEAFF
J: TRBJ1-5; V: TRBV19; CDR3: CASSILTGYQPQHF
J: TRBJ1-2; V: TRBV28; CDR3: CASSTGNYGYTF
J: TRBJ2-3; V: TRBV15; CDR3: CATSRDERLEAF
J: TRBJ1-1; V: TRBV6-5; CDR3: CASSKLGRPAEAFF
J: TRBJ1-1; V: TRBV9; CDR3: CASSAAAGLNTEAFF
J: TRBJ2-5; V: TRBV6-5; CDR3: CATLGGGGETQYF
J: TRBJ1-3; V: TRBV20-1; CDR3: CSASRAGLSGNTIYF
J: TRBJ1-3; V: TRBV5-4; CDR3: CASSVGTGANSGNTIYF
J: TRBJ1-1; V: TRBV7-9; CDR3: CASSLQGYNTEAFF
J: TRBJ1-2; V: TRBV24-1; CDR3: CATSAPGNYGYTF
J: TRBJ1-6; V: TRBV6-5; CDR3: CASSTRSYNSPLHF
J: TRBJ1-5; V: TRBV28; CDR3: CASSSRSGGFQPQHF
J: TRBJ2-7; V: TRBV19; CDR3: CASSIVGGRTYEQYF
J: TRBJ1-5; V: TRBV27; CDR3: CASSKGQGESPQHF
J: TRBJ1-5; V: TRBV6-1; CDR3: CASSETQGNQPQHF